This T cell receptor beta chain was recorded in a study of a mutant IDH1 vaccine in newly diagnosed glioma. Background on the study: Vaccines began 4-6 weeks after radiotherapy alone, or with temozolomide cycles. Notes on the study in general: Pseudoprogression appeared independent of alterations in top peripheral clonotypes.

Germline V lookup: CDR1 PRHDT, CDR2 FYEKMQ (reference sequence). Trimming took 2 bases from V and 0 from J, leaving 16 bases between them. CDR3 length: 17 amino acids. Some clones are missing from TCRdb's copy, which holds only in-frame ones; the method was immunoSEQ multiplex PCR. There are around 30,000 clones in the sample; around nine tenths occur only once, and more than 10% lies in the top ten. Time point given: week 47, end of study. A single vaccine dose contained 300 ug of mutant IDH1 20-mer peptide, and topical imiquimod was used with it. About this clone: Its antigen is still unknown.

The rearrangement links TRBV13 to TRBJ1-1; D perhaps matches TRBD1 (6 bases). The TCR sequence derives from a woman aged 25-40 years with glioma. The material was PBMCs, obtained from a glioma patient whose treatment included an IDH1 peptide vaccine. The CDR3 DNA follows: TGTGCCAGCAGCTTAAGGGGGGTAGGAGGCATGAACACTGAAGCTTTCTTT. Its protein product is CASSLRGVGGMNTEAFF.